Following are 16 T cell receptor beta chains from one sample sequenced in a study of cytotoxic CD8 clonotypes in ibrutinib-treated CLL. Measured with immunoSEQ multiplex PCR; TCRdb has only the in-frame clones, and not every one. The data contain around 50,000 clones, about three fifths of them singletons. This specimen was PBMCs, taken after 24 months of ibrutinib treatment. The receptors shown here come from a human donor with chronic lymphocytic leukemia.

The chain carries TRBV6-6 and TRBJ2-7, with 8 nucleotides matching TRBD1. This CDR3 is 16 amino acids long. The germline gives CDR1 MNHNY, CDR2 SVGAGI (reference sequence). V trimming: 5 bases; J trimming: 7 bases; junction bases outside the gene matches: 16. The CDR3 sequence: CASSPSDRGINKEQYF. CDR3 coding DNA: TGTGCCAGCAGTCCTTCTGACAGGGGAATTAATAAGGAGCAGTACTTC.

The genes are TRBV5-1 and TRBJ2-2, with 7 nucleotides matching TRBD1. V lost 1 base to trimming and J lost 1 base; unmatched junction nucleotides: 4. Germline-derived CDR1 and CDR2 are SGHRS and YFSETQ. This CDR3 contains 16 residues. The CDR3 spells CASSLWGQLNTGELFF. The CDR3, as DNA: TGCGCCAGCAGCTTGTGGGGACAGCTGAACACCGGGGAGCTGTTTTTT.

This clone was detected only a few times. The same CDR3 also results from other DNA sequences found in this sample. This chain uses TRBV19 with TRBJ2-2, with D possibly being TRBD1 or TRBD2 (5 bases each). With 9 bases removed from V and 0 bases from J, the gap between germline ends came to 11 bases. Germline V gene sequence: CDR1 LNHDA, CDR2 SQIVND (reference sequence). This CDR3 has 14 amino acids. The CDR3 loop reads CASSGTPNTGELFF. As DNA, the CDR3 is TGTGCCAGCTCCGGGACCCCGAACACCGGGGAGCTGTTTTTT.

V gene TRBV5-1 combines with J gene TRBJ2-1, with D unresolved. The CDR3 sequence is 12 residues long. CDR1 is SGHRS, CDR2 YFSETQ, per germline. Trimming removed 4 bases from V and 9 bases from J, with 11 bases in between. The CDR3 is CASSPDQREQFF. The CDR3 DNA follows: TGCGCCAGCAGCCCCGACCAGCGTGAGCAGTTCTTC.

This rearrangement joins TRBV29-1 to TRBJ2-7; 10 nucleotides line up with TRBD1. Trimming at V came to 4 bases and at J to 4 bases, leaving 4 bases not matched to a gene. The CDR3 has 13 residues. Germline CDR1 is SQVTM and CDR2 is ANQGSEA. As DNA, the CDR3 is TGCAGCGTTGGGCGGGACAGGGGATACGAGCAGTACTTC. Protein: CSVGRDRGYEQYF.

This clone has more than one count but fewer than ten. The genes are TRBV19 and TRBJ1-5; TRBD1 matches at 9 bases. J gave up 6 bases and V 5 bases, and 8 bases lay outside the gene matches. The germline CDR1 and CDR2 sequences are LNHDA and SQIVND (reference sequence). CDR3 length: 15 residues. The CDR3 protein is CASSGGTGKGQPQHF. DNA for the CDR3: TGTGCCAGTAGTGGAGGGACAGGGAAGGGTCAGCCCCAGCATTTT.

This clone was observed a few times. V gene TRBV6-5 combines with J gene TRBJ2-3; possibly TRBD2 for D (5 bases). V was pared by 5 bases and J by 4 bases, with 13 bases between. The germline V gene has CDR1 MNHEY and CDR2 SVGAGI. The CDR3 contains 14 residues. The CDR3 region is CASSSRASSDTQYF. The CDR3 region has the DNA TGTGCCAGCAGTAGTCGTGCTAGCTCAGATACGCAGTATTTT.

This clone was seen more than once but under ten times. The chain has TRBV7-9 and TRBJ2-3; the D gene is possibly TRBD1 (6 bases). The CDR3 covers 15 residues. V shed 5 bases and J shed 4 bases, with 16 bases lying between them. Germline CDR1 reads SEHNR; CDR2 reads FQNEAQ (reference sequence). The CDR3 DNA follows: TGTGCCAGCAGCCCGACCGGGACATTCGCAGATACGCAGTATTTT. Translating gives CASSPTGTFADTQYF.

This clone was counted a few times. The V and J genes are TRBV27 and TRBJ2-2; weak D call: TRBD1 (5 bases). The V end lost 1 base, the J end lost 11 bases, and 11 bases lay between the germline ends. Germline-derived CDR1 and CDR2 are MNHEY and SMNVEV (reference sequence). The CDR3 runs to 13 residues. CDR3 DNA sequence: TGTGCCAGCAGTTTATGGGGCCATGGAGAGCTGTTTTTT. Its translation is CASSLWGHGELFF.

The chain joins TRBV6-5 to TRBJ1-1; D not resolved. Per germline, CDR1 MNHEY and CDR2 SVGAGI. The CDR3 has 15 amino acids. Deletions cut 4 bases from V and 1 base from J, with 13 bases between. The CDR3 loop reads CASSSGAGRNTEAFF. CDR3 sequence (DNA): TGTGCCAGCAGTTCCGGTGCGGGAAGGAACACTGAAGCTTTCTTT.

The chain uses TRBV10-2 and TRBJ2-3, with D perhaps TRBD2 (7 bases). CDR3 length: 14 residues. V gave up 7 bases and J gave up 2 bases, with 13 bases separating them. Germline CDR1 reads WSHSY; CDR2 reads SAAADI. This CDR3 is CASTSRGATDTQYF. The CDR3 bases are TGCGCCAGCACCTCCCGGGGGGCCACAGATACGCAGTATTTT.

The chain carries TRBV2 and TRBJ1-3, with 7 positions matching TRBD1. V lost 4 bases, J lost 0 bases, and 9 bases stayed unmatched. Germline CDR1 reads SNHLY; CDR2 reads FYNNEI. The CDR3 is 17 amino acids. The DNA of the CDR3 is TGTGCCAGCAGTGTGAGGACAGGACTCTACTCTGGAAACACCATATATTTT. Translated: CASSVRTGLYSGNTIYF.

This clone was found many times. CDR3 sequence reads: CASQVGGNQPQHF. CDR3 coding DNA: TGTGCCAGCCAAGTAGGTGGGAATCAGCCCCAGCATTTT. J is TRBJ1-5 and V is TRBV6-1; D not certain. The V gene's germline CDR1 is MNHNS and CDR2 SASEGT. This CDR3 spans 13 amino acids. V lost 8 bases to trimming and J lost 4 bases, with 12 bases between them.

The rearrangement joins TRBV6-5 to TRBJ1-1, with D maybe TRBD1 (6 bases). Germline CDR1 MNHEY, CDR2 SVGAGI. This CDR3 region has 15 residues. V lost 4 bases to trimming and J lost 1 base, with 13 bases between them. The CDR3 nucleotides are TGTGCCAGCAGTTTCAACCGGGACACGAACACTGAAGCTTTCTTT. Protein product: CASSFNRDTNTEAFF.

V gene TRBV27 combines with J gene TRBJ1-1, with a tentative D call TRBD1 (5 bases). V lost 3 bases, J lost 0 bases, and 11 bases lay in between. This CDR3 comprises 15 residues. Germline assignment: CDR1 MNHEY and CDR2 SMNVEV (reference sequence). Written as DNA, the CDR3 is TGTGCCAGCAGTTTCCGTGGAGGGGTGAACACTGAAGCTTTCTTT. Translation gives CASSFRGGVNTEAFF.

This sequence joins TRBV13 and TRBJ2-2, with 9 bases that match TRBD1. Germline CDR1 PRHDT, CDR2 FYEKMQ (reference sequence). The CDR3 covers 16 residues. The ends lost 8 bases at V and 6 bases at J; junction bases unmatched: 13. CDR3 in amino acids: CASPTPGTGRAGELFF. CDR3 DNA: TGTGCCAGCCCCACCCCGGGGACAGGGCGGGCCGGGGAGCTGTTTTTT.